The 27 T cell receptor beta chains in this list originate from one sample, sequenced in a study of T cells after yellow fever vaccination. MiXCR, applied by TCRdb to the 5' RACE reads, yields one record per CDR3 protein. This sample has more than 95,000 distinct CDR3 sequences, with approximately 7.1% found just once. Material: CD4+ T cells sorted from PBMCs, obtained approximately 40 days after the first yellow fever vaccination. All receptors derive from a man between 18 and 35 years old who received the YFV17D yellow fever vaccine.

This clonotype was seen at least ten times. An end of the junction differs from the germline gene, which may be a read error. The chain recombines TRBV5-1 with TRBJ2-3; the match to TRBD2 covers 7 bases. The germline CDR1 and CDR2 sequences are SGHRS and YFSETQ. This CDR3 comprises 14 residues. In DNA form, the CDR3 reads TGCGCCAGCAGTTTGGCGGGGGACACAGATACGCAGTATTTT. Protein: CASSLAGDTDTQYF.

Points on this clonotype: The junction and the germline gene differ at one end; a read error may be behind it. This chain links TRBV7-9 with TRBJ2-1; 12 nucleotides agree with TRBD2. Germline V gene data show CDR1 as SEHNR and CDR2 as FQNEAQ (reference sequence). This CDR3 is 16 amino acids long. The CDR3 is CDSSQRLAGAGDEQFF. CDR3 bases: TGTGACAGCAGCCAGCGACTAGCGGGGGCCGGGGATGAGCAGTTCTTC.

This clonotype was seen many times. The chain joins TRBV6-5 to TRBJ2-3, with D possibly TRBD2 on 5 matching bases. Trimming took off 2 bases at V and 2 bases at J, with 14 bases between the two ends. Germline loops: CDR1 MNHEY, CDR2 SVGAGI. The CDR3 runs 16 residues. The CDR3 DNA is TGTGCCAGCAGTTACAAGTATTGGCTAGCCACAGATACGCAGTATTTT. Translation gives CASSYKYWLATDTQYF.

This clonotype was counted at least ten times. The chain is built from TRBV20-1 and TRBJ2-2, with unresolved D. Trimming removed 6 bases at V and 2 bases at J, with 13 bases between. The CDR3 is 14 amino acids. CDR1 is DFQATT and CDR2 is SNEGSKA in the germline V gene (reference sequence). The DNA for the CDR3 is TGCAGTGCCAAAAACCCCCTAAACACCGGGGAGCTGTTTTTT. Its protein is CSAKNPLNTGELFF.

This clonotype has a count of ten or more. V is TRBV10-3 and J is TRBJ1-4; D remains ambiguous. V lost 3 bases and J lost 0, with 8 bases in between. The CDR3 length is 15 residues. From germline, CDR1 is ENHRY and CDR2 SYGVKD. CDR3 nucleotide sequence: TGTGCCATCAGTGAAGTCGGTCCAACTAATGAAAAACTGTTTTTT. As protein: CAISEVGPTNEKLFF.

The chain recombines TRBV16 with TRBJ1-3; a weak D match, TRBD1 (5 bases). Germline-derived CDR1 and CDR2 are KGHSY and FQNENV. V was shortened by 0 bases and J by 1 base, with 7 bases between the two germline ends. The CDR3 contains 15 residues. The CDR3: CASSQSGASGNTIYF. In DNA, the CDR3 is TGTGCCAGCAGCCAATCAGGGGCGTCTGGAAACACCATATATTTT.

The sample holds many counts of this clonotype. The chain has TRBV24-1 and TRBJ2-1; D remains unclear. CDR1 and CDR2 (germline): KGHDR, SFDVKD. This CDR3 region has 13 residues. V gave up 3 bases and J gave up 4 bases, with 6 bases separating them. The CDR3 spells CATSDPRYNEQFF. DNA for the CDR3: TGTGCCACCAGTGATCCCAGGTACAATGAGCAGTTCTTC.

Notes on this clonotype: A much larger clonotype is one base distant, so this may be a read error. The rearrangement links TRBV6-2 or TRBV6-3 to TRBJ2-3; D is unclear. Germline CDR1 is MNHEY and CDR2 is SVGEGT. CDR3 length equals 11 residues. DNA of the CDR3: TGTGCCAGCAGCACCACAGATACGCACTATTTT. Translation gives CASSTTDTHYF.

This clonotype has at least ten counts. This chain joins TRBV7-9 and TRBJ1-2; D may be TRBD1 (6 bases). Germline CDR1 and CDR2: SEHNR and FQNEAQ (reference sequence). There are 14 residues in the CDR3. V was trimmed by 5 bases and J by 3 bases, leaving 13 bases between them. As DNA, the CDR3 is TGTGCCAGCAGCCGGTCGGGGGGCGACTATGGCTACACCTTC. Its protein product is CASSRSGGDYGYTF.

The chain recombines TRBV5-1 with TRBJ2-5; 8 bases align to TRBD1. Germline V gene sequence: CDR1 SGHRS, CDR2 YFSETQ. CDR3 length: 15 amino acids. Germline trimming cut 4 bases from V and 5 bases from J; bases unmatched to any gene: 10. CDR3 protein: CASSAGQGEGETQYF. CDR3 in DNA: TGCGCCAGCAGCGCCGGACAGGGAGAGGGGGAGACCCAGTACTTC.

The table lists this clonotype with many counts. J is TRBJ1-4 and V is TRBV4-2; 10 nucleotides match TRBD1. CDR1 is LGHNA, CDR2 YNFKEQ, per germline. Trimming at V came to 4 bases and at J to 11 bases, leaving 10 bases not matched to a gene. The CDR3 length is 15 residues. The DNA for the CDR3 is TGTGCCAGCAGCCTCCCCGGGACAGGGGCTGCCAAACTGTTTTTT. This gives the protein CASSLPGTGAAKLFF.

The table lists this clonotype with many counts. V and J are TRBV12-3 or TRBV12-4 and TRBJ1-2; D possibly corresponds to TRBD1 (5 bases). The CDR3 has 13 amino acids. V lost 8 bases to trimming and J lost 8 bases, with 18 bases between them. CDR3 protein: CASGWGNSGGYTF. CDR3 DNA sequence: TGTGCCAGCGGATGGGGGAACTCAGGGGGCTACACCTTC.

In regard to this clonotype: One junction end disagrees with the germline gene, perhaps due to a read error. The chain links TRBV11-2 to TRBJ2-1; D remains ambiguous. CDR1 and CDR2 (germline): SGHAT, FQNNGV. This CDR3 has 17 residues. The CDR3 sequence: CAISIEVLAIFNNEQFF. The CDR3 DNA reads as TGTGCCATCAGCATAGAGGTTCTGGCGATATTTAACAATGAGCAGTTCTTC.

This clonotype was picked up many times. This chain uses TRBV20-1 with TRBJ2-3; 7 positions match TRBD2. V trimming: 1 base; J trimming: 0 bases; junction bases outside the gene matches: 4. The germline CDR1 and CDR2 sequences are DFQATT and SNEGSKA (reference sequence). This CDR3 comprises 15 residues. For the CDR3, the DNA is TGCAGTGCTAGAGGGAAAGCGGGGAGCACAGATACGCAGTATTTT. Translated: CSARGKAGSTDTQYF.

This clonotype occurred many times. The V call is TRBV11-2, the J call TRBJ2-1; no firm D call. The CDR3 is made up of 15 amino acids. The V gene lost 0 bases and the J gene lost 1 base, with 7 bases spanning the gap. The germline gives CDR1 SGHAT, CDR2 FQNNGV. The CDR3 DNA is TGTGCCAGCAGCTTAGATGGCAGGTCCTACAATGAGCAGTTCTTC. Translation: CASSLDGRSYNEQFF.

This clonotype was seen ten or more times. The gene calls are TRBV7-2 and TRBJ1-4; 7 bases align to TRBD1. Germline V gene lookup returns CDR1 SGHTA and CDR2 FQGNSA. V was pared by 7 bases and J by 6 bases, with 5 bases of the junction left unmatched. This CDR3 contains 13 residues. As DNA, the CDR3 is TGTGCCAGCAAAAAGGGGGCCTATGAAAAACTGTTTTTT. This codes for CASKKGAYEKLFF.

This clonotype was observed at least ten times. The chain uses TRBV2 and TRBJ2-2; D ambiguous. This CDR3 comprises 14 residues. CDR1 SNHLY and CDR2 FYNNEI come from the germline V gene. V lost 7 bases and J lost 8, with 17 bases in between. CDR3 sequence (DNA): TGTGCCAGCAAACAGATCGGCTCGTTGGGGGAGCTGTTTTTT. It specifies CASKQIGSLGELFF. Supplemented by reference TRBV2 and TRBJ2-2, the full variable domain reads EPEVTQTPSHQVTQMGQEVILRCVPISNHLYFYWYRQILGQKVEFLVSFYNNEISEKSEIFDDQFSVERPDGSNFTLKIRSTKLEDSAMYFCASKQIGSLGELFFGEGSRLTVL.

Remarks on this clonotype: Just one base apart from a much larger clone, this may be a read error. V is TRBV28 and J is TRBJ1-4, with 7 positions matching TRBD1. The germline V gene encodes CDR1 MDHEN and CDR2 SYDVKM. CDR3 length: 16 amino acids. CDR3 amino acids: CASSLEWDRVNEILFF. CDR3 in DNA: TGTGCCAGCAGTTTAGAATGGGACAGAGTTAATGAAATACTGTTTTTT. Variable domain in full (rest from reference TRBV28 and TRBJ1-4): DVKVTQSSRYLVKRTGEKVFLECVQDMDHENMFWYRQDPGLGLRLIYFSYDVKMKEKGDIPEGYSVSREKKERFSLILESASTNQTSMYLCASSLEWDRVNEILFFGSGTQLSVL.

The table lists this clonotype with many counts. V and J are TRBV20-1 and TRBJ2-7, with 9 bases identical to TRBD2. Losses at the gene ends were 0 bases for V and 0 bases for J; bases not matched to a gene: 6. Germline loops: CDR1 DFQATT, CDR2 SNEGSKA (reference sequence). The CDR3 has 16 residues. CDR3 DNA: TGCAGTGCTAGAGATCCCCAGCGGGGGGCCTCCTACGAGCAGTACGTC. This translates into CSARDPQRGASYEQYV.

This clonotype occurred many times. V and J are TRBV5-1 and TRBJ2-1; D perhaps matches TRBD1 (7 bases). CDR3 length: 15 residues. Germline-derived CDR1 and CDR2 are SGHRS and YFSETQ. V was clipped by 3 bases and J by 5 bases, with 15 bases between them. CDR3 sequence reads: CASSSQGRRDNEQFF. CDR3 nucleotides: TGCGCCAGCAGCTCACAGGGGCGGAGGGACAATGAGCAGTTCTTC.

The sample holds many counts of this clonotype. The chain combines TRBV19 with TRBJ2-1, with D perhaps matching TRBD1 (6 bases). The germline V gene has CDR1 LNHDA and CDR2 SQIVND (reference sequence). The CDR3 spans 12 residues. The V gene lost 4 bases and the J gene lost 10 bases, with 11 bases spanning the gap. The CDR3, as DNA: TGTGCCAGTAGTACCCGACAGGCAGAGCAGTTCTTC. Translated: CASSTRQAEQFF.

This clonotype has ten or more counts. The chain is built from TRBV5-1 and TRBJ2-2; D ambiguous. V lost 3 bases, J lost 2 bases, and 5 bases lay in between. CDR3 size: 13 residues. Germline lookup yields CDR1 SGHRS and CDR2 YFSETQ. The CDR3 coding sequence is TGCGCCAGCAGCTCGGACAACACCGGGGAGCTGTTTTTT. Its protein is CASSSDNTGELFF.

This clonotype was observed at least ten times. The CDR3 DNA sequence: TGTGCCAGCAGACAGGGGTTGACACCCCTCCACTTT. Its translation: CASRQGLTPLHF. The chain combines TRBV5-6 with TRBJ1-6, with 7 bases fitting TRBD1. The CDR3 is 12 amino acids. V was clipped by 5 bases and J by 11 bases; unmatched bases: 4. Per the germline V gene, CDR1 is SGHDT and CDR2 is YYEEEE.

This clonotype was recorded many times. The chain recombines TRBV24-1 with TRBJ2-1; 9 nucleotides match TRBD2. The V gene's germline CDR1 is KGHDR and CDR2 SFDVKD. The CDR3 is 17 amino acids. V shed 3 bases, J shed 5 bases, and the junction held 10 bases outside the gene matches. DNA for the CDR3: TGTGCCACCAGTGATAGACCCCCGGCTAGCGGGGACAATGAGCAGTTCTTC. Translating it yields CATSDRPPASGDNEQFF.

The chain recombines TRBV7-2 with TRBJ1-5, with D possibly TRBD1 on 6 matching bases. Trimming shortened V by 1 base and J by 3 bases, and 13 bases separated the two germline ends. CDR3 length: 16 residues. Germline V gene sequence: CDR1 SGHTA, CDR2 FQGNSA. CDR3 region: CASSLDWSGDNQPQHF. The CDR3 nucleotides read TGTGCCAGCAGCTTAGATTGGTCAGGGGACAATCAGCCCCAGCATTTT.

This clonotype was recorded at least ten times. V and J are TRBV7-3 and TRBJ2-5, with 7 bases that match TRBD2. Trimming removed 4 bases from V and 4 bases from J; junction bases left unmatched: 9. CDR3 length: 15 amino acids. CDR1 is SGHTA and CDR2 is FQGTGA in the germline V gene. CDR3 sequence reads: CASSSSGHSGETQYF. The CDR3 DNA sequence: TGTGCCAGCAGCTCTAGCGGACACAGTGGAGAGACCCAGTACTTC.

The chain uses TRBV5-1 and TRBJ1-2; D remains unclear. This CDR3 is built from 15 residues. Germline values: CDR1 SGHRS, CDR2 YFSETQ. The V gene lost 0 bases and the J gene lost 3 bases, with 12 bases spanning the gap. The CDR3 coding sequence is TGCGCCAGCAGCTTGGCTGGACCGGGTTACTATGGCTACACCTTC. Amino acids: CASSLAGPGYYGYTF.